The 18 T cell receptor beta chains reported below all come from one sample, sequenced in a study of blood T cell repertoires in COVID-19. Repertoires were generated with immunoSEQ multiplex PCR, while TCRdb's copy carries only in-frame clones and drops some. The table has 110,000 or so clones, approximately 84% seen once. The specimen was peripheral blood. These receptors were collected from a man aged 40-50 years with acute or convalescent COVID-19.

The chain has TRBV13 and TRBJ1-1; unclear D gene. This CDR3 is 13 amino acids long. V was trimmed by 0 bases and J by 11 bases, leaving 13 bases between them. Germline-derived CDR1 and CDR2 are PRHDT and FYEKMQ (reference sequence). The chain's CDR3 is CASSLGTGVKAFF. The DNA for the CDR3 is TGTGCCAGCAGCTTAGGCACCGGGGTCAAGGCTTTCTTT.

The chain joins TRBV29-1 to TRBJ1-2; the D gene is possibly TRBD1 (5 bases). Germline CDR1 reads SQVTM; CDR2 reads ANQGSEA. The CDR3 loop spans 14 amino acids. The V end was cut by 3 bases, the J end by 4 bases, with 15 bases between. The CDR3 DNA is TGCAGCGTTGACTGGACATCCGGTCCCTATGGCTACACCTTC. This encodes CSVDWTSGPYGYTF.

The J gene is TRBJ2-5, the V gene TRBV27; TRBD1 aligns across 7 bases. V was clipped by 3 bases and J by 5 bases; unmatched bases: 9. The CDR3 extends over 15 amino acids. Germline-derived CDR1 and CDR2 are MNHEY and SMNVEV (reference sequence). The CDR3 DNA reads TGTGCCAGCAGTTTCTCAAGACAGGGCTGGGAGACCCAGTACTTC. It translates to CASSFSRQGWETQYF.

The rearrangement joins TRBV2 to TRBJ2-3; D ambiguous. The CDR3 is 13 amino acids. CDR1 and CDR2 (germline): SNHLY, FYNNEI. The germline V and J ends were trimmed by 4 bases and 6 bases, with 11 bases remaining between them. The CDR3 sequence: CASSVFISDTQYF. For the CDR3, the DNA is TGTGCCAGCAGTGTGTTTATATCGGATACGCAGTATTTT.

The chain is built from TRBV6-5 and TRBJ2-3; no firm D call. CDR1 and CDR2 from the germline V gene are MNHEY and SVGAGI. V was clipped by 0 bases and J by 2 bases, with 12 bases between them. This CDR3 has 16 amino acids. The CDR3 sequence: CASSYSEVRLTDTQYF. The CDR3 region has the DNA TGTGCCAGCAGTTACTCGGAAGTCAGACTCACAGATACGCAGTATTTT.

The rearrangement joins TRBV12-5 to TRBJ1-1; maybe TRBD1 (5 bases). CDR3 length: 16 amino acids. Deletions cut 2 bases from V and 6 bases from J, with 19 bases between. Per the germline V gene, CDR1 is LGHNT and CDR2 is FRNRAP. The CDR3 spells CASGLYFGGSGAEAFF. The CDR3 DNA sequence: TGTGCTAGTGGTTTGTATTTCGGGGGTTCGGGTGCTGAAGCTTTCTTT.

The chain joins TRBV6-5 to TRBJ1-2; TRBD1 matches at 8 bases. This CDR3 contains 14 residues. Trimming took 2 bases from V and 11 from J; bases not matched to a gene: 10. Germline loops: CDR1 MNHEY, CDR2 SVGAGI. The CDR3 protein is CASSYGTGAFGYTF. The CDR3 nucleotides read TGTGCCAGCAGTTACGGGACAGGTGCCTTTGGTTACACCTTC.

V usage is TRBV6-5 and J usage is TRBJ1-6; 9 bases are shared with TRBD1. J was trimmed by 10 bases and V by 4 bases; bases with no gene match: 11. The CDR3 loop spans 16 amino acids. CDR1 and CDR2 (germline): MNHEY, SVGAGI. CDR3: CASSSWPGQGFSPLHF. The CDR3 nucleotides read TGTGCCAGCAGTTCCTGGCCGGGACAGGGATTCTCACCCCTCCACTTT.

The chain has TRBV4-2 and TRBJ2-1; D is possibly TRBD1 (6 bases). Between the trimmed V and J ends, which lost 5 bases and 4 bases, there was a span of 12 bases. Looked up from germline, CDR1 is LGHNA and CDR2 is YNFKEQ. The CDR3 spans 14 residues. CDR3 nucleotide sequence: TGTGCCAGCAGCTTCCGGGACACATACAATGAGCAGTTCTTC. It encodes CASSFRDTYNEQFF.

A single count supports this clone. The chain combines TRBV12-3 or TRBV12-4 with TRBJ1-2, with D hard to call. The CDR3 runs to 12 residues. The ends were cut back, 5 bases at V and 7 bases at J, with 11 bases in the middle. The chain's CDR3 is CASSPELRGYTF. The CDR3 DNA follows: TGTGCCAGCAGTCCGGAGCTGCGTGGCTACACCTTC.

CDR3 amino acids: CAWNYGTGNTQYF. The CDR3 region has the DNA TGTGCCTGGAACTACGGGACAGGGAATACGCAGTACTTC. The chain combines TRBV30 with TRBJ2-7; TRBD1 aligns across 9 bases. CDR1 GTSNPN and CDR2 SVGIG come from the germline V gene (reference sequence). V shed 4 bases, J shed 9 bases, and the junction held 10 bases outside the gene matches. The CDR3 has 13 residues.

V is TRBV19 and J is TRBJ1-5; unclear D gene. Per germline, CDR1 LNHDA and CDR2 SQIVND (reference sequence). Trimming took off 3 bases at V and 5 bases at J, with 11 bases between the two ends. The CDR3 consists of 14 residues. The CDR3 loop reads CASSITGSDQPQHF. CDR3 nucleotides: TGTGCCAGTAGTATCACGGGATCTGATCAGCCCCAGCATTTT.

This chain joins TRBV7-3 and TRBJ1-1; D unclear. The CDR3 is made up of 13 amino acids. Germline V gene lookup returns CDR1 SGHTA and CDR2 FQGTGA. V lost 5 bases and J 4 bases, leaving 11 bases between the germline ends. The chain's CDR3 is CASSLAGVTEAFF. In DNA form, the CDR3 reads TGTGCCAGCAGCCTCGCCGGGGTCACTGAAGCTTTCTTT. Complete variable domain (other parts from reference TRBV7-3 and TRBJ1-1): GAGVSQTPSNKVTEKGKYVELRCDPISGHTALYWYRQSLGQGPEFLIYFQGTGAADDSGLPNDRFFAVRPEGSVSTLKIQRTERGDSAVYLCASSLAGVTEAFFGQGTRLTVV.

This clone appeared once. V usage is TRBV7-3 and J usage is TRBJ2-1; TRBD1 matches 9 bases. The germline V gene has CDR1 SGHTA and CDR2 FQGTGA. The CDR3 loop spans 17 amino acids. Trimming cost V 6 bases and J 5 bases; bases outside gene matches: 14. CDR3 DNA sequence: TGTGCCAGCAGTTCAATTCCGGACAGGGGAGTCGACAATGAGCAGTTCTTC. Residues: CASSSIPDRGVDNEQFF.

This clone was counted between two and nine times. This chain joins TRBV19 and TRBJ1-2; D uncertain. The CDR3 is 13 residues long. V was cut by 6 bases and J by 4 bases, with 12 bases left in between. Germline V gene data show CDR1 as LNHDA and CDR2 as SQIVND (reference sequence). CDR3 amino acids: CASRDGVAYGYTF. The CDR3, as DNA: TGTGCCAGTAGAGATGGTGTAGCCTATGGCTACACCTTC.

The chain couples TRBV7-3 to TRBJ2-3, with D maybe TRBD1 (6 bases). Germline V CDR1 and CDR2: SGHTA, FQGTGA. This CDR3 spans 15 amino acids. Trimming stripped 3 bases from V and 7 bases from J, with 17 bases between. CDR3 loop: CASSLSPGDANTQYF. CDR3 nucleotide sequence: TGTGCCAGCAGCTTGAGTCCAGGGGATGCGAATACGCAGTATTTT.

The rearrangement uses TRBV12-3 or TRBV12-4 and TRBJ2-1; weak D call: TRBD1 (5 bases). This CDR3 has 12 amino acids. Trimming took 3 bases from V and 8 from J, leaving 8 bases between them. The CDR3 sequence: CASSFPGYEQFF. DNA of the CDR3: TGTGCCAGCAGTTTCCCAGGGTATGAGCAGTTCTTC.

The sample holds one count of this clone. This chain uses TRBV6-1 with TRBJ2-3; D is unclear. Trimming removed 2 bases at V and 5 bases at J, with 14 bases between. The CDR3 spans 15 residues. Germline values: CDR1 MNHNS, CDR2 SASEGT. CDR3 DNA: TGTGCCAGCAGTGAATACCCTCCCCGAGGAGATACGCAGTATTTT. This gives the protein CASSEYPPRGDTQYF.